These 27 T cell receptor beta chains share one sample of origin, sequenced in a study of response to subunit inactivated influenza vaccine. Via MiXCR, TCRdb re-called the RT-PCR reads, giving one row per CDR3 protein. The data show some 640,000 distinct CDR3 sequences, approximately 15% seen once. The specimen was PBMCs from blood, collected around 15 days before vaccination. The receptors shown here come from a man aged 45 to 65 who received an inactivated influenza vaccine.

This clonotype was found a few times. The chain links TRBV7-6 to TRBJ2-3; either TRBD1 or TRBD2 may supply D (5 bases each). Trimming cost V 5 bases and J 1 base, with 7 bases left between them. The CDR3 extends over 13 amino acids. The germline CDR1 and CDR2 sequences are SGHVS and FNYEAQ. CDR3 nucleotide sequence: TGTGCCAGCAGCCCGGGGCGCACAGATACGCAGTATTTT. Translated, it gives CASSPGRTDTQYF.

V is TRBV7-9 and J is TRBJ1-1; 8 bases are shared with TRBD1. Germline CDR1 reads SEHNR; CDR2 reads FQNEAQ (reference sequence). The CDR3 is 15 amino acids. The V segment lost 4 bases and the J segment 6 bases; nucleotides outside the gene matches: 10. CDR3 DNA sequence: TGTGCCAGCAGCTCAGCCAGGGGACAGGTCCCTGAAGCTTTCTTT. Its translation is CASSSARGQVPEAFF.

A few counts support this clonotype. The V gene is TRBV6-1, the J gene TRBJ2-6; D not resolved. CDR1 and CDR2 (germline): MNHNS, SASEGT. Trimming cost V 7 bases and J 2 bases, with 9 bases left between them. This CDR3 spans 14 amino acids. This CDR3 reads CASTGPAGANVLTF. In DNA form, the CDR3 reads TGTGCCAGCACCGGTCCGGCTGGGGCCAACGTCCTGACTTTC.

This clonotype was counted a few times. V usage is TRBV18 and J usage is TRBJ2-1; 10 bases are shared with TRBD2. This CDR3 has 13 residues. V dropped 6 bases and J dropped 9; count of bases not matched to a gene: 5. Germline CDR1 KGHSH, CDR2 LQKENI. The CDR3 sequence: CASSPGLAPEQFF. The CDR3 DNA sequence: TGTGCCAGCTCCCCGGGACTAGCGCCTGAGCAGTTCTTC.

The genes are TRBV4-3 and TRBJ2-3; 10 positions agree with TRBD1. Germline CDR1 and CDR2: LGHNA and YSLEER. The length of the CDR3 is 16 residues. The ends lost 2 bases at V and 4 bases at J; junction bases unmatched: 6. In DNA, the CDR3 is TGCGCCAGCAGCCAATCCCGCGGACAGGGGGCAGATACGCAGTATTTT. Protein: CASSQSRGQGADTQYF.

The V and J genes are TRBV3-1 and TRBJ2-1, with 10 bases fitting TRBD1. Germline V gene sequence: CDR1 LGHDT, CDR2 YNNKEL (reference sequence). This CDR3 has 18 amino acids. This CDR3 is CTRSFGTGAVSSYNEQFF. For the CDR3, the DNA is TGTACCCGCAGTTTTGGGACAGGGGCGGTCAGCTCCTACAATGAGCAGTTCTTC.

This clonotype has a handful of counts. The genes are TRBV3-1 and TRBJ2-6; D might be TRBD2 (7 bases). The germline V gene encodes CDR1 LGHDT and CDR2 YNNKEL (reference sequence). Trimming pared 0 bases from V and 0 bases from J, leaving 15 bases between. The CDR3 spans 19 residues. This CDR3 reads CASSQDFGGHYSGANVLTF. Here the CDR3 DNA reads TGTGCCAGCAGCCAAGATTTCGGGGGGCATTACTCTGGGGCCAACGTCCTGACTTTC.

This clonotype occurred a few times. The V gene is TRBV12-3 or TRBV12-4, the J gene TRBJ1-6; the match to TRBD1 covers 8 bases. V trimming: 6 bases; J trimming: 10 bases; junction bases outside the gene matches: 5. This CDR3 comprises 13 residues. The CDR3: CASRRQGQSPLHF. CDR3 DNA: TGTGCCAGCAGGCGACAGGGGCAATCACCCCTCCACTTT.

This sequence joins TRBV28 and TRBJ2-5, with D unresolved. The CDR3 spans 14 residues. Germline V gene data show CDR1 as MDHEN and CDR2 as SYDVKM. Trimming shortened V by 5 bases and J by 3 bases, and 13 bases separated the two germline ends. CDR3 protein: CASSRLGSKETQYF. In DNA, the CDR3 is TGTGCCAGCAGTCGCCTTGGGTCCAAAGAGACCCAGTACTTC.

V usage is TRBV11-2 and J usage is TRBJ2-5; D possibly corresponds to TRBD1 (6 bases). The V gene lost 5 bases and the J gene lost 1 base, with 20 bases spanning the gap. There are 17 residues in the CDR3. Looked up from germline, CDR1 is SGHAT and CDR2 is FQNNGV. CDR3 coding DNA: TGTGCCAGCAGCCGAGCTCACGGGACATCAATCCAAGAGACCCAGTACTTC. Amino acid sequence: CASSRAHGTSIQETQYF.

V and J are TRBV29-1 and TRBJ2-5; D might be TRBD2 (6 bases). Germline CDR1 is SQVTM and CDR2 is ANQGSEA. V was pared by 0 bases and J by 2 bases, with 7 bases between. The CDR3 runs to 13 residues. This CDR3 is CSVEDGGQETQYF. DNA of the CDR3: TGCAGCGTTGAAGATGGAGGGCAAGAGACCCAGTACTTC.

About this clonotype: Sequence at one end of the junction differs from germline and may be a read error. The rearrangement uses TRBV20-1 and TRBJ1-5, with a tentative D call TRBD1 (6 bases). Germline V gene data show CDR1 as DFQATT and CDR2 as SNEGSKA (reference sequence). The CDR3 is 14 amino acids. CDR3 DNA sequence: TGCTGTGCCAAGGGGGAGTATAGCAATCAGCCCCAGCATTTT. This codes for CCAKGEYSNQPQHF.

The chain has TRBV5-1 and TRBJ2-1; the D call may be TRBD1 or TRBD2 (5 bases each). Germline loops: CDR1 SGHRS, CDR2 YFSETQ. The ends were cut back, 2 bases at V and 4 bases at J, with 16 bases in the middle. The length of the CDR3 is 16 residues. CDR3 nucleotide sequence: TGCGCCAGCAGCTTACTCTCCCAGGGAGCTTACAATGAGCAGTTCTTC. Its protein product is CASSLLSQGAYNEQFF.

The chain carries TRBV7-9 and TRBJ2-6; D is unresolved. The CDR3 sequence is 15 residues long. CDR1 is SEHNR and CDR2 is FQNEAQ in the germline V gene (reference sequence). V lost 3 bases and J 0 bases, leaving 6 bases between the germline ends. In DNA, the CDR3 is TGTGCCAGCAGCTTCAGTCTCTCTGGGGCCAACGTCCTGACTTTC. It specifies CASSFSLSGANVLTF.

This clonotype was counted a single time. V usage is TRBV20-1 and J usage is TRBJ1-5; TRBD1 is a possible D gene (5 bases). CDR3 length: 12 amino acids. V was trimmed by 3 bases and J by 6 bases, leaving 9 bases between them. Germline values: CDR1 DFQATT, CDR2 SNEGSKA (reference sequence). CDR3 loop: CSASQGSQPQHF. The DNA of the CDR3 is TGCAGTGCTAGCCAGGGAAGTCAGCCCCAGCATTTT.

The chain carries TRBV15 and TRBJ2-7, with D tentatively TRBD2 (6 bases). This CDR3 is built from 13 residues. Trimming left V 1 base short and J 6 bases short, with 10 bases between. Germline CDR1 reads LNHNV; CDR2 reads YYDKDF (reference sequence). As DNA, the CDR3 is TGTGCCACCAGCAGAGGTCTAGCGAGCGAGCAGTACTTC. This codes for CATSRGLASEQYF. Filled out from reference TRBV15 and TRBJ2-7, the complete variable domain reads DAMVIQNPRYQVTQFGKPVTLSCSQTLNHNVMYWYQQKSSQAPKLLFHYYDKDFNNEADTPDNFQSRRPNTSFCFLDIRSPGLGDTAMYLCATSRGLASEQYFGPGTRLTVT.

The rearrangement uses TRBV10-3 and TRBJ2-5, with D possibly matching TRBD1 (6 bases). Germline V lookup: CDR1 ENHRY, CDR2 SYGVKD. V gave up 4 bases and J gave up 4 bases, with 13 bases separating them. The CDR3 is made up of 14 amino acids. The CDR3 nucleotides read TGTGCCATCAGTGTATTTGGGGGCCGAGAGACCCAGTACTTC. Its translation: CAISVFGGRETQYF.

This clonotype was detected ten times or more. The chain is built from TRBV27 and TRBJ2-2; D unresolved. This CDR3 has 14 amino acids. Germline CDR1 and CDR2: MNHEY and SMNVEV (reference sequence). Deletions cut 5 bases from V and 4 bases from J, with 11 bases between. The CDR3 region has the DNA TGTGCCAGCAGTCCCGAATTCCGCACCGGGGAGCTGTTTTTT. Protein sequence: CASSPEFRTGELFF.

In DNA form, the CDR3 reads TGTGCCATCAGTGGACAGGGTGTGAGCTCCTACAATGAGCAGTTCTTC. Protein: CAISGQGVSSYNEQFF. The chain couples TRBV10-3 to TRBJ2-1, with 7 bases that match TRBD1. J lost 0 bases, V lost 4 bases, and 6 bases had no gene match. This CDR3 has 16 residues. Germline V lookup: CDR1 ENHRY, CDR2 SYGVKD.

This chain uses TRBV4-1 with TRBJ2-3; 8 bases map to TRBD1. There are 16 residues in the CDR3. V lost 3 bases and J lost 3; bases outside the gene matches: 8. The V gene's germline CDR1 is MGHRA and CDR2 YSYEKL. The CDR3 coding sequence is TGCGCCAGCAGCCAGGCTGGGACAGGTACAACAGATACGCAGTATTTT. Encoded protein: CASSQAGTGTTDTQYF.

This clonotype has more than one count but fewer than ten. The rearrangement joins TRBV3-1 to TRBJ2-3; TRBD1 is a possible D gene (6 bases). CDR3 length: 16 amino acids. Trimming shortened V by 4 bases and J by 3 bases, and 17 bases separated the two germline ends. Germline V CDR1 and CDR2: LGHDT, YNNKEL (reference sequence). The chain's CDR3 is CASSRRQDRTTDTQYF. CDR3 in DNA: TGTGCCAGCAGCCGGCGACAGGACCGTACGACAGATACGCAGTATTTT.

The rearrangement links TRBV5-1 to TRBJ2-1; TRBD1 matches at 7 bases. This CDR3 comprises 15 residues. Germline V CDR1 and CDR2: SGHRS, YFSETQ. Trimming cost V 4 bases and J 0 bases; bases outside gene matches: 4. CDR3 region: CASSIGDSSYNEQFF. The CDR3 region has the DNA TGCGCCAGCAGCATAGGGGACAGCTCCTACAATGAGCAGTTCTTC. The whole variable domain, filled in from reference TRBV5-1 and TRBJ2-1, reads KAGVTQTPRYLIKTRGQQVTLSCSPISGHRSVSWYQQTPGQGLQFLFEYFSETQRNKGNFPGRFSGRQFSNSRSEMNVSTLELGDSALYLCASSIGDSSYNEQFFGPGTRLTVL.

The chain couples TRBV7-2 to TRBJ2-1; 8 nucleotides agree with TRBD1. The junction had 5 bases not matched to a gene; V was cut back by 2 bases and J by 8 bases. The CDR3 is 14 amino acids. Germline V gene sequence: CDR1 SGHTA, CDR2 FQGNSA. In DNA form, the CDR3 reads TGTGCCAGCAGCTTAACACAGGGGGGCGATGAGCAGTTCTTC. Amino acids: CASSLTQGGDEQFF.

CDR3 in DNA: TGTGCCAGCTCGTTGCAGGGAGTCTTGCCCGGAAACACCATATATTTT. This translates into CASSLQGVLPGNTIYF. The V call is TRBV18, the J call TRBJ1-3; maybe TRBD1 (5 bases). Germline V gene data show CDR1 as KGHSH and CDR2 as LQKENI. V was shortened by 6 bases and J by 4 bases, with 19 bases between the two germline ends. The CDR3 is 16 residues long. The full variable domain, in which reference TRBV18 and TRBJ1-3 provide the parts outside the CDR3, is NAGVMQNPRHLVRRRGQEARLRCSPMKGHSHVYWYRQLPEEGLKFMVYLQKENIIDESGMPKERFSAEFPKEGPSILRIQQVVRGDSAAYFCASSLQGVLPGNTIYFGEGSWLTVV.

The chain combines TRBV6-2 or TRBV6-3 with TRBJ2-2, with 8 bases that match TRBD1. Germline lookup yields CDR1 MNHEY and CDR2 SVGEGT. The junction had 11 bases not matched to a gene; V was cut back by 6 bases and J by 5 bases. CDR3 size: 16 residues. CDR3 residues: CASRPTGQGRTGELFF. DNA of the CDR3: TGTGCCAGCAGACCTACAGGACAGGGTCGTACCGGGGAGCTGTTTTTT.

This clonotype was counted a few times. The V and J genes are TRBV6-2 or TRBV6-3 and TRBJ2-1, with D unclear. The CDR3 is 12 amino acids. The germline V gene has CDR1 MNHEY and CDR2 SVGEGT. The V gene lost 3 bases and the J gene lost 7 bases, with 7 bases spanning the gap. CDR3 nucleotide sequence: TGTGCCAGCAGTTATGGGATTAATGAGCAGTTCTTC. It specifies CASSYGINEQFF.

In its sample, this clonotype was seen a few times. This chain connects TRBV6-2 or TRBV6-3 to TRBJ2-3; D is unresolved. The CDR3 is 13 amino acids. In germline, CDR1 is MNHEY, CDR2 SVGEGT. The germline V and J ends were trimmed by 7 bases and 4 bases, with 12 bases remaining between them. CDR3 DNA: TGTGCCAGCACCCAAATTCCGGCAGATACGCAGTATTTT. It yields the protein CASTQIPADTQYF.